The 6 T cell receptor beta chains listed next were all sequenced from one sample in a study of vaccination and CD4 T cells after COVID-19. Specified treatment: roughly 11-day PBMC culture with coronavirus spike peptide pools or control peptides (ViraFEST assay). Prior to the COVID-19 pandemic (2011-2018), the unexposed donor's CD4+ T cells were collected. Sequence data for DNA of cultured CD4+ T cells were generated by the Oncomine TCR Beta short-read assay. TCRdb reprocessed the PCR reads with MiXCR, giving one entry per CDR3 protein. The table has about 5,700 distinct CDR3 sequences, 25% to 30% seen once; the top ten hold around a sixth. Antigen specificity for these receptors is unknown. Sequencing was done on a sample of CD4+ T cells from blood, cultured in vitro. The receptors come from a human donor in good health.

The chain combines TRBV5-1 with TRBJ1-6; perhaps TRBD1 as D (6 bases). Between the trimmed V and J ends, which lost 1 base and 7 bases, there was a span of 9 bases. Germline CDR1 is SGHRS and CDR2 is YFSETQ. This CDR3 region has 14 residues. The DNA for the CDR3 is TGCGCCAGCAGCTTGACAGGACAGAATTCACCCCTCCACTTT. Protein: CASSLTGQNSPLHF.

The chain links TRBV2 to TRBJ2-1; a possible D gene is TRBD1 (5 bases). The CDR3 sequence is 16 residues long. V dropped 7 bases and J dropped 6 bases, with 22 bases sitting between them. Germline values: CDR1 SNHLY, CDR2 FYNNEI. The CDR3 spells CASNSQGSIIGNEQFF. In DNA, the CDR3 is TGTGCCAGCAACAGCCAGGGTTCGATAATCGGCAATGAGCAGTTCTTC. Together with reference TRBV2 and TRBJ2-1, the CDR3 gives the full variable domain: EPEVTQTPSHQVTQMGQEVILRCVPISNHLYFYWYRQILGQKVEFLVSFYNNEISEKSEIFDDQFSVERPDGSNFTLKIRSTKLEDSAMYFCASNSQGSIIGNEQFFGPGTRLTVL.

The rearrangement links TRBV6-4 to TRBJ1-6, with D perhaps matching TRBD1 (6 bases). The V end lost 3 bases, the J end lost 7 bases, and 10 bases lay between the germline ends. This CDR3 has 14 residues. Germline CDR1 is MRHNA and CDR2 is SNTAGT. The CDR3 coding sequence is TGTGCCAGCAGTGAACAGGGTTACAATTCACCCCTCCACTTT. Encoded protein: CASSEQGYNSPLHF.

The chain is built from TRBV3-1 and TRBJ2-3, with unresolved D. This CDR3 has 13 amino acids. Per the germline V gene, CDR1 is LGHDT and CDR2 is YNNKEL (reference sequence). The V end was cut by 2 bases, the J end by 4 bases, with 7 bases between. The CDR3: CASSQYSADTQYF. Here the CDR3 DNA reads TGTGCCAGCAGCCAATATAGTGCAGATACGCAGTATTTT.

This clonotype is labeled medium-sized. The gene calls are TRBV7-3 and TRBJ2-5; either TRBD1 or TRBD2 may fit D (5 bases each). This CDR3 has 13 residues. Trimming removed 4 bases at V and 4 bases at J, with 10 bases between. CDR1 SGHTA and CDR2 FQGTGA come from the germline V gene. The CDR3: CASSSMRGETQYF. The CDR3 DNA sequence: TGTGCCAGCAGCTCTATGAGGGGAGAGACCCAGTACTTC.

This clonotype rates as medium-sized. The V call is TRBV28, the J call TRBJ1-2; the D is unclear. The CDR3 is made up of 12 amino acids. CDR1 is MDHEN and CDR2 is SYDVKM in the germline V gene. Trimming removed 2 bases at V and 5 bases at J, with 6 bases between. CDR3 loop: CASSLMDYGYTF. The CDR3 DNA is TGTGCCAGCAGTTTAATGGATTATGGCTACACCTTC.